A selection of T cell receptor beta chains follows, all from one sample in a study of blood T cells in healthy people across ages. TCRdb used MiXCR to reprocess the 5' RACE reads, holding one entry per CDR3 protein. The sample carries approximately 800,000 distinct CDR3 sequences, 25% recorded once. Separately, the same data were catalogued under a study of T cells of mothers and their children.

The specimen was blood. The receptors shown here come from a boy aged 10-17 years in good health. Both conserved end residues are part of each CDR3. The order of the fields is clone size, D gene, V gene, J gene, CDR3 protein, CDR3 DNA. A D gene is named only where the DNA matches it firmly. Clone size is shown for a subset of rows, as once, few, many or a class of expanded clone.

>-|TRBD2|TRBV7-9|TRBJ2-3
CASSLGSSGRAEDTQYF
TGTGCCAGCAGCTTAGGGAGTAGCGGGAGGGCCGAAGATACGCAGTATTTT
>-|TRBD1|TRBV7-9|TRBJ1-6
CASSLADRGGENSPLHF
TGTGCCAGCAGCTTAGCGGACAGGGGCGGAGAGAATTCACCCCTCCACTTT
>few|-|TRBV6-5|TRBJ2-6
CASSYLPGRIPGANVLTF
TGTGCCAGCAGTTATTTACCGGGTCGCATTCCTGGGGCCAACGTCCTGACTTTC
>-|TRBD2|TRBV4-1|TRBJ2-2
CASSQDPGLAGRNTGELFF
TGCGCCAGCAGCCAAGATCCTGGACTAGCGGGAAGGAACACCGGGGAGCTGTTTTTT
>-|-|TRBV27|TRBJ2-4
CASSLGPLNIQYF
TGTGCCAGCAGTTTGGGGCCCCTAAACATTCAGTACTTC
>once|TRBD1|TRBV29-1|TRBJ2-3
CSVEGDRGFTDTQYF
TGCAGCGTTGAAGGGGACAGGGGATTCACAGATACGCAGTATTTT
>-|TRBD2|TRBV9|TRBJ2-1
CASSGGGFNEQFF
TGTGCCAGCAGCGGGGGGGGTTTCAATGAGCAGTTCTTC
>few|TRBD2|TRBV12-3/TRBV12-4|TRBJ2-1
CASSPGLEGFNEQFF
TGTGCCAGCAGTCCCGGACTAGAAGGCTTCAATGAGCAGTTCTTC
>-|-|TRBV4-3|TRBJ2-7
CASSQDTVGVYEQYF
TGCGCCAGCAGCCAAGATACGGTAGGGGTGTACGAGCAGTACTTC
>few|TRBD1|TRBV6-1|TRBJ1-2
CASSVLGGLEANYGYTF
TGTGCCAGCAGCGTCCTAGGGGGCCTTGAAGCTAACTATGGCTACACCTTC
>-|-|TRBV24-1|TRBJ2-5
CATSDKNTGSEQYF
TGTGCCACCAGTGACAAGAACACAGGGTCGGAGCAGTACTTC
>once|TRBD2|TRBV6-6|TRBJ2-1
CASSYWGGGSDNEQFF
TGTGCCAGCAGTTACTGGGGGGGGGGTTCGGACAATGAGCAGTTCTTC
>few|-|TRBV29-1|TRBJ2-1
CSVDQGGEYNEQFF
TGCAGCGTTGATCAGGGTGGGGAGTACAATGAGCAGTTCTTC
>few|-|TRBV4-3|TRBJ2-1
CASSQVRRGDNEQFF
TGCGCCAGCAGCCAAGTACGGCGGGGAGACAATGAGCAGTTCTTC
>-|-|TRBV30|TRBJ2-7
CAWSLFPRYEQYF
TGTGCCTGGAGTCTGTTCCCGAGATACGAGCAGTACTTC
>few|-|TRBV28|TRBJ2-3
CASSLYSGASTDTQYF
TGTGCCAGCAGTTTATACTCGGGGGCTAGTACAGATACGCAGTATTTT
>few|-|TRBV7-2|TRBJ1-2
CASSLGYSYGYTF
TGTGCCAGCAGCTTAGGGTATAGCTATGGCTACACCTTC
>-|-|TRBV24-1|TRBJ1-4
CATPLRGDNEKLLF
TGTGCCACCCCCCTGAGAGGGGATAATGAAAAACTGCTTTTT
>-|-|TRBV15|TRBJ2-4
CATSRELAAVEELKNIQYF
TGTGCCACCAGCAGAGAACTGGCAGCCGTAGAAGAACTCAAAAACATTCAGTACTTC
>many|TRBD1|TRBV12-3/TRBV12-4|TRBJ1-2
CASSSDRGKRGYTF
TGTGCCAGCAGTTCCGACAGGGGAAAGAGGGGCTACACCTTC
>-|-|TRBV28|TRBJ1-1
CASSPLSAAGMNTEAFF
TGTGCCAGCAGTCCGTTATCGGCAGCGGGCATGAACACTGAAGCTTTCTTT
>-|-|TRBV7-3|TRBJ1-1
CASSFQTGNTEAFF
TGTGCCAGCAGCTTCCAGACAGGGAACACTGAAGCTTTCTTT
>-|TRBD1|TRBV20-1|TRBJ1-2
CSAKGQGASEYNYGYTF
TGCAGTGCTAAAGGACAGGGGGCCTCTGAATATAACTATGGCTACACCTTC
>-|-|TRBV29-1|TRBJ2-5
CSVEDAGDQMETQYF
TGCAGCGTTGAGGACGCAGGGGACCAGATGGAGACCCAGTACTTC
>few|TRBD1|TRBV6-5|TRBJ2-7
CASIRQGSDYEQYF
TGTGCCAGCATCCGACAGGGTTCAGACTACGAGCAGTACTTC
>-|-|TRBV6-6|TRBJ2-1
CASSYGQGGNNEQFF
TGTGCCAGCAGTTACGGGCAGGGGGGGAACAATGAGCAGTTCTTC
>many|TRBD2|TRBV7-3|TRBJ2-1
CASSLGGGPREQFF
TGTGCCAGCAGCTTAGGGGGAGGGCCTCGTGAGCAGTTCTTC
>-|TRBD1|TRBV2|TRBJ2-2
CASHLDRGRIGELFF
TGTGCCAGTCACCTCGACAGGGGACGAATCGGGGAGCTGTTTTTT
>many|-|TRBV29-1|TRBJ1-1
CSVDRLNTEAFF
TGCAGCGTTGACCGACTGAACACTGAAGCTTTCTTT
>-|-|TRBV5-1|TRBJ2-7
CASSLVGRTSSYEQYF
TGCGCCAGCAGCTTGGTCGGGCGGACCTCCTCCTACGAGCAGTACTTC
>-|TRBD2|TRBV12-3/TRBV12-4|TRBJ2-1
CASSSGSAGVYNEQFF
TGTGCCAGCAGTTCAGGGTCCGCGGGGGTCTACAATGAGCAGTTCTTC
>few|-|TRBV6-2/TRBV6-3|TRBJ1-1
CASSYGAQIEAFF
TGTGCCAGCAGTTACGGGGCCCAAATTGAAGCTTTCTTT
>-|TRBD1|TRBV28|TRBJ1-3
CASNLRTGSGNTIYF
TGTGCCAGCAATCTCCGGACAGGGTCTGGAAACACCATATATTTT
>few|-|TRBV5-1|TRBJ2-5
CASSSGQFRETQYF
TGCGCCAGCAGCTCCGGACAGTTCCGAGAGACCCAGTACTTC
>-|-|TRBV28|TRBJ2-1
CASSFRGAYNEQFF
TGTGCCAGCAGTTTTCGCGGAGCCTACAATGAGCAGTTCTTC
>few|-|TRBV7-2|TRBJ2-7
CASSLELYYEQYF
TGTGCCAGCAGCTTAGAGCTATACTACGAGCAGTACTTC
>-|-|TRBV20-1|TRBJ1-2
CSARGGDHYGYTF
TGCAGTGCTAGAGGAGGAGACCACTATGGCTACACCTTC
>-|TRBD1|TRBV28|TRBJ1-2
CASSTTGAGPYGYTF
TGTGCCAGCAGTACGACAGGGGCCGGCCCCTATGGCTACACCTTC
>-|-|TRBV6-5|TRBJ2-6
CASSLQDPGANVLTF
TGTGCCAGCAGCCTACAGGACCCTGGGGCCAACGTCCTGACTTTC
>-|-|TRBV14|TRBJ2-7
CASSRRALSSYEQYF
TGTGCCAGCAGCCGCCGGGCCCTGAGCTCCTACGAGCAGTACTTC
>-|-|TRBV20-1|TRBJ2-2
CSARPPGGLFTGELFF
TGCAGTGCTAGGCCCCCCGGAGGACTTTTCACCGGGGAGCTGTTTTTT
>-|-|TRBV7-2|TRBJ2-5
CASSLSLFVQYF
TGTGCCAGCAGCCTATCCCTATTCGTGCAGTACTTC
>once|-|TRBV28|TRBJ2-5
CASSLRFGQETQYF
TGTGCCAGCAGTCTCCGATTCGGCCAAGAGACCCAGTACTTC
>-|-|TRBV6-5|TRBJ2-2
CACRRGLSGELFF
TGTGCCTGCAGACGGGGTCTCAGTGGGGAGCTGTTTTTT
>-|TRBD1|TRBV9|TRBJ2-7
CASSVTGQYSYEQYF
TGTGCCAGCAGCGTAACGGGACAGTACTCCTACGAGCAGTACTTC
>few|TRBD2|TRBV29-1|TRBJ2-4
CSVETSGGKNIQYF
TGCAGCGTTGAAACTAGCGGGGGGAAAAACATTCAGTACTTC
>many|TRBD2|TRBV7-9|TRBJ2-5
CASSTSGGQETQYF
TGTGCCAGTTCGACTAGCGGGGGACAAGAGACCCAGTACTTC
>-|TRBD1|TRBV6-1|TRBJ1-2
CASSQDRAEGSIYGYTF
TGTGCCAGCAGCCAGGACAGGGCAGAGGGGTCTATTTATGGCTACACCTTC
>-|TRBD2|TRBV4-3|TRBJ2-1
CASSQEDTRVAGGETQHF
TGCGCCAGCAGCCAAGAAGATACCCGAGTAGCGGGGGGTGAGACCCAGCACTTC
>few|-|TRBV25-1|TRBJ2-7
CASSESGEQYF
TGTGCCAGCAGTGAGTCGGGAGAGCAGTACTTC
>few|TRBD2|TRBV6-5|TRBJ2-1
CASSYSTGTGTKQFF
TGTGCCAGCAGTTACTCGACGGGCACCGGGACTAAGCAGTTCTTC
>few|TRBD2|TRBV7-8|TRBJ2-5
CASSKLTSGTETQYF
TGTGCCAGCAGTAAACTGACTAGCGGGACTGAGACCCAGTACTTC
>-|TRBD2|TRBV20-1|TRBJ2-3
CSAETSGGPTDTQYF
TGCAGTGCAGAGACTAGCGGGGGGCCCACAGATACGCAGTATTTT
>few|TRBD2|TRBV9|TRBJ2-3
CASSISGLAGETDTQYF
TGTGCCAGCTCTATATCGGGACTAGCGGGGGAAACAGATACGCAGTATTTT
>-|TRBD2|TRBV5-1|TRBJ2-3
CASSLSLAGGPTDTQYF
TGCGCCAGCAGCTTGAGCCTAGCGGGGGGGCCGACAGATACGCAGTATTTT
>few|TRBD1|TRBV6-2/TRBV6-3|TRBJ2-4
CASSDPATGRHIQYF
TGTGCCAGCAGTGACCCCGCGACAGGGCGTCACATTCAGTACTTC
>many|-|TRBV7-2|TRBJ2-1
CASSLGDYNEQFF
TGTGCCAGCAGCTTAGGGGACTACAATGAGCAGTTCTTC
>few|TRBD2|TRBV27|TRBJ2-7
CASSLSSAGASEQYF
TGTGCCAGCAGTTTATCTTCAGCGGGGGCGAGTGAGCAGTACTTC
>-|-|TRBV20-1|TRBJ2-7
CSARPPGRGYEQYF
TGCAGTGCTAGACCCCCGGGCAGGGGCTACGAGCAGTACTTC